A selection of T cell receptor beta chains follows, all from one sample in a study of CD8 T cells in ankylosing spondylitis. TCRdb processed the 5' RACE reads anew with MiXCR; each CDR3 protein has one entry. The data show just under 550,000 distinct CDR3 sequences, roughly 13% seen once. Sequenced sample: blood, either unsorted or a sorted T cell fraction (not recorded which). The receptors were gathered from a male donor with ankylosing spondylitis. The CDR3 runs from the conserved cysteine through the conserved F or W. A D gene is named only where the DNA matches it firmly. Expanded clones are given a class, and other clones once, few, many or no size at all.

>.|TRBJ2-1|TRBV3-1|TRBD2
CASSQGLAGGREQFF
TGTGCCAGCAGCCAAGGGTTAGCGGGAGGGCGTGAGCAGTTCTTC
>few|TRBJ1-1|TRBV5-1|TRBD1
CASSRTGTNTEAFF
TGCGCCAGCAGCAGGACAGGGACGAACACTGAAGCTTTCTTT
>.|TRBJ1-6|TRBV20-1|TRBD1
CSAGQGRNSPLHF
TGCAGTGCCGGACAGGGTCGGAATTCACCCCTCCACTTT
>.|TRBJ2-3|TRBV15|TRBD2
CATSDRGGVYTQYF
TGTGCCACCAGCGACCGCGGGGGGGTCTATACGCAGTATTTT
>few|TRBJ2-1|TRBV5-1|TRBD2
CASSLGLAGHYNEQFF
TGCGCCAGCAGCTTGGGGCTAGCGGGACACTACAATGAGCAGTTCTTC
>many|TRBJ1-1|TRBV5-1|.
CASSLGSTNTEAFF
TGCGCCAGCAGCTTGGGCAGCACGAACACTGAAGCTTTCTTT
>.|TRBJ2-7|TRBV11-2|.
CASTHRSGGNSYEQYF
TGTGCCAGCACCCACAGGTCCGGCGGTAACTCCTACGAGCAGTACTTC
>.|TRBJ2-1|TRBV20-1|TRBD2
CSAAGPLHEQFF
TGCAGTGCAGCGGGACCCCTCCATGAGCAGTTCTTC
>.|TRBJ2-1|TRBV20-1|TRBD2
CSARDLAGGPNEQFF
TGCAGTGCTAGAGATCTAGCGGGAGGGCCGAATGAGCAGTTCTTC
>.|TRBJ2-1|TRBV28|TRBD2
CASKGGSFNGDEQFF
TGTGCCTCTAAAGGCGGGAGTTTTAACGGGGATGAGCAGTTCTTC
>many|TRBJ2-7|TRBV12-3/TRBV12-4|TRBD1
CASSSLGTGVSYEQYF
TGTGCCAGCAGTTCCCTCGGGACAGGGGTTTCCTACGAGCAGTACTTC
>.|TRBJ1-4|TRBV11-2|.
CASSPGGRVEEKLFF
TGTGCCAGCAGCCCGGGGGGCAGGGTAGAAGAAAAACTGTTTTTT
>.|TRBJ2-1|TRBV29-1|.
CSATISSYNEQFF
TGCAGCGCCACAATTAGCTCCTACAATGAGCAGTTCTTC
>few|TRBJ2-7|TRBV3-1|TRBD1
CASSQVGQGTTYEQYF
TGTGCCAGCAGCCAAGTGGGACAGGGAACTACCTACGAGCAGTACTTC
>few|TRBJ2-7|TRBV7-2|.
CASSFHRGGEQYF
TGTGCCAGCAGCTTCCACAGGGGAGGAGAGCAGTACTTC
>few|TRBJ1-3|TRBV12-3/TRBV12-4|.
CASSSGPSGNTIYF
TGTGCCAGCTCCTCGGGACCCTCTGGAAACACCATATATTTT
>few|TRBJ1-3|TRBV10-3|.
CAISELGPSGNTIYF
TGTGCCATCAGTGAGCTGGGACCGAGCGGAAACACCATATATTTT
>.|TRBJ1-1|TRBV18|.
CASSPRDELNTEAFF
TGTGCCAGCTCACCGAGGGACGAACTGAACACTGAAGCTTTCTTT
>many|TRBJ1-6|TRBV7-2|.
CASSLGPGNSPLHF
TGTGCCAGCAGCTTAGGACCGGGTAATTCACCCCTCCACTTT
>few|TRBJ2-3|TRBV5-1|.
CASSLYDTQYF
TGCGCCAGCAGCTTGTATGATACGCAGTATTTT
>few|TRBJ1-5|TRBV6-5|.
CASSYRHGNQPQHF
TGTGCCAGCAGTTACAGACACGGCAATCAGCCCCAGCATTTT
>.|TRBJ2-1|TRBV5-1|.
CASSLGINNEQFF
TGCGCCAGCAGCTTAGGGATAAACAATGAGCAGTTCTTC
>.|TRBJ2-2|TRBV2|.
CARGGRATGELFF
TGTGCCAGGGGGGGTCGTGCCACCGGGGAGCTGTTTTTT
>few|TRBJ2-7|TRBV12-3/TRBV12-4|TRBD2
CASSLWGAGGASYEQYF
TGTGCCAGCAGTCTTTGGGGGGCGGGAGGGGCCTCCTACGAGCAGTACTTC
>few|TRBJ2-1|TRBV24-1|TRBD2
CATGSQRGNPNEQFF
TGTGCCACCGGGTCGCAGCGGGGGAACCCCAATGAGCAGTTCTTC
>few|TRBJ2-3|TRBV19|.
CASSISLGEADTQYF
TGTGCCAGTAGTATATCCCTTGGGGAGGCAGATACGCAGTATTTT
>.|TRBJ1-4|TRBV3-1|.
CASSQPREKLFF
TGTGCCAGCAGCCAGCCTCGGGAAAAACTGTTTTTT
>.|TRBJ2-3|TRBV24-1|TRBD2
CATSEGLGVGDTQYF
TGTGCCACCAGTGAGGGACTAGGGGTTGGGGATACGCAGTATTTT
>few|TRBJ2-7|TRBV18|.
CASSPRGTGSVAYEQYF
TGTGCCAGCTCACCACGGGGTACGGGGTCGGTGGCCTACGAGCAGTACTTC
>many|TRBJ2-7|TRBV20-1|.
CSARQALYEQYF
TGCAGTGCTAGACAGGCTCTCTACGAGCAGTACTTC
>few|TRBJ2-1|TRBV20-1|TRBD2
CSARDRVGLAFDNEQFF
TGCAGTGCTAGAGATCGGGTGGGACTAGCATTTGACAATGAGCAGTTCTTC
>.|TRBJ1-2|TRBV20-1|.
CSARDLRAAANYGYTF
TGCAGTGCTAGAGATCTGAGGGCAGCGGCTAACTATGGCTACACCTTC
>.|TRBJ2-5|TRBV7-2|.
CASSLRNSKETQYF
TGTGCCAGCAGCTTGCGCAATTCAAAAGAGACCCAGTACTTC